The clone carrying this TCR beta chain was observed a few times. This sample stems from a study of blood T cell repertoires in COVID-19. The method was immunoSEQ multiplex PCR; TCRdb's version includes in-frame clones alone and lacks a portion of them. In the table there are over 200,000 clones, 83% of which are singletons. The sample consisted of peripheral blood. This receptor was identified in a woman in her thirties or forties with active or convalescent COVID-19.

CDR3 in DNA: TGTGCCAGCAGTTCGGGACAGACAGATGAAAAACTGTTTTTT. Its protein is CASSSGQTDEKLFF. This chain uses TRBV28 with TRBJ1-4, with 7 bases identical to TRBD1. The CDR3 length is 14 residues. V was clipped by 4 bases and J by 6 bases; unmatched bases: 5. Germline assignment: CDR1 MDHEN and CDR2 SYDVKM.